What follows are 11 T cell receptor beta chains derived from one specimen sequenced in a study of T-cell memory formation after mild COVID-19. TCRdb redid the calling of the 5' RACE reads with MiXCR, one entry per CDR3 protein. This repertoire shows some 150,000 distinct CDR3 sequences, 14% found once; its top ten account for roughly 28%. Sequencing was done on a sample of PBMCs or a T cell subset sorted from them (not recorded which). These receptors came from an adult woman who had mild COVID-19 (a few samples of this study predate the infection). Cell type and time point are not known.

This clonotype was seen more than once but under ten times. This chain joins TRBV5-6 and TRBJ1-1; D is unresolved. The CDR3 covers 14 residues. Germline CDR1 reads SGHDT; CDR2 reads YYEEEE. V dropped 0 bases and J dropped 4 bases, with 10 bases sitting between them. Here the CDR3 reads CASSLGAPSTEAFF. CDR3 nucleotides: TGTGCCAGCAGCTTGGGGGCTCCGAGCACTGAAGCTTTCTTT.

This sequence joins TRBV20-1 and TRBJ2-7, with D possibly TRBD1 on 5 matching bases. Germline assignment: CDR1 DFQATT and CDR2 SNEGSKA (reference sequence). V gave up 2 bases and J gave up 2 bases, with 13 bases separating them. The CDR3 sequence is 14 residues long. The CDR3 reads CSARPKGLAYEQYF. The CDR3 DNA follows: TGCAGTGCTAGACCAAAGGGGCTAGCCTACGAGCAGTACTTC.

This chain joins TRBV5-1 and TRBJ1-4; TRBD1 matches 11 bases. J gave up 7 bases and V 5 bases, and 1 base lay outside the gene matches. Per the germline V gene, CDR1 is SGHRS and CDR2 is YFSETQ. The CDR3 consists of 13 residues. The CDR3 coding sequence is TGCGCCAGCAGAGGGACAGGGGGTGAAAAACTGTTTTTT. This codes for CASRGTGGEKLFF.

A few counts support this clonotype. The rearrangement links TRBV5-1 to TRBJ2-7; D remains unclear. The germline V gene encodes CDR1 SGHRS and CDR2 YFSETQ. Deletions cut 1 base from V and 1 base from J, with 6 bases between. The CDR3 sequence is 13 residues long. For the CDR3, the DNA is TGCGCCAGCAGCTTGTTACCTTCCTACGAGCAGTACTTC. This codes for CASSLLPSYEQYF.

This clonotype was found a few times. J is TRBJ2-5 and V is TRBV5-6; possibly TRBD2 for D (5 bases). The CDR3 spans 13 residues. The V and J ends lost 4 bases and 2 bases respectively, with 9 bases between them. The germline gives CDR1 SGHDT, CDR2 YYEEEE. The CDR3 nucleotides are TGTGCCAGCAGCCCGGACTGGCAAGAGACCCAGTACTTC. Translating gives CASSPDWQETQYF.

The rearrangement joins TRBV12-3 or TRBV12-4 to TRBJ2-7; D is undetermined. V was shortened by 2 bases and J by 2 bases, with 10 bases between the two germline ends. This CDR3 contains 14 residues. The CDR3 DNA reads as TGTGCCAGCAGTTTAAGTCTTGGGACCTACGAGCAGTACTTC. As protein: CASSLSLGTYEQYF.

This clonotype was counted ten times or more. This CDR3 reads CASRPGLQETQYF. CDR3 nucleotide sequence: TGTGCCAGCAGGCCGGGACTACAAGAGACCCAGTACTTC. The chain uses TRBV7-6 and TRBJ2-5, with 7 nucleotides matching TRBD2. V shed 6 bases, J shed 2 bases, and the junction held 3 bases outside the gene matches. CDR1 is SGHVS and CDR2 is FNYEAQ in the germline V gene. The CDR3 has 13 residues.

This clonotype has just a few counts. V gene TRBV7-6 combines with J gene TRBJ2-1; TRBD2 might be the D (5 bases). CDR3 length: 14 residues. V was shortened by 3 bases and J by 5 bases, with 11 bases between the two germline ends. Germline V lookup: CDR1 SGHVS, CDR2 FNYEAQ. CDR3 sequence reads: CASSLRGWDNEQFF. The DNA of the CDR3 is TGTGCCAGCAGCTTGAGAGGGTGGGACAATGAGCAGTTCTTC. The whole variable domain, filled in from reference TRBV7-6 and TRBJ2-1, reads GAGVSQSPRYKVTKRGQDVALRCDPISGHVSLYWYRQALGQGPEFLTYFNYEAQQDKSGLPNDRFSAERPEGSISTLTIQRTEQRDSAMYRCASSLRGWDNEQFFGPGTRLTVL.

The V call is TRBV4-1, the J call TRBJ2-2; 8 positions agree with TRBD1. The CDR3 is made up of 16 amino acids. The germline CDR1 and CDR2 sequences are MGHRA and YSYEKL. V dropped 0 bases and J dropped 6; count of bases not matched to a gene: 6. The DNA of the CDR3 is TGCGCCAGCAGCCAAGATTCAAACAGGGGGGCCGGGGAGCTGTTTTTT. Its translation: CASSQDSNRGAGELFF.

This rearrangement joins TRBV11-2 to TRBJ2-5; 10 bases line up with TRBD1. The junction had 7 bases not matched to a gene; V was cut back by 5 bases and J by 1 base. The germline V gene has CDR1 SGHAT and CDR2 FQNNGV. This CDR3 region has 16 residues. The CDR3 loop is CASSRSDRGFQETQYF. As DNA, the CDR3 is TGTGCCAGCAGCCGTTCGGACAGGGGGTTCCAAGAGACCCAGTACTTC.

This clonotype was counted a few times. The chain recombines TRBV7-2 with TRBJ1-5; possible D gene TRBD1, 5 bases. V shed 1 base and J shed 5 bases, with 6 bases lying between them. The CDR3 has 13 amino acids. In germline, CDR1 is SGHTA, CDR2 FQGNSA. The CDR3 DNA reads as TGTGCCAGCAGCTTAGGAGGGGATCAGCCCCAGCATTTT. Encoded protein: CASSLGGDQPQHF. Looking up the rest from reference TRBV7-2 and TRBJ1-5 gives the full variable domain: GAGVSQSPSNKVTEKGKDVELRCDPISGHTALYWYRQSLGQGLEFLIYFQGNSAPDKSGLPSDRFSAERTGGSVSTLTIQRTQQEDSAVYLCASSLGGDQPQHFGDGTRLSIL.